This entry features one TCR beta chain sequence. No antigen is known for it. A read error may be the cause here, since a much bigger clone is one base away. Certain patients, namely those with other autoimmune diseases, uncontrolled infections, pregnancy or lactation, were excluded. These data originate in a study of Graves' ophthalmopathy and Graves' hyperthyroidism. Regarding the study as a whole: Blood shared most expanded thyroid clonotypes above 0.001 frequency.

Per the germline V gene, CDR1 is SGHTA and CDR2 is FQGTGA. CDR3 length: 15 residues. Amplification targeted the TCR beta CDR3 regions, with RNA transcripts as the source material. Second-round multiplex PCR came after first-round RT-PCR with HTBI primers. TCRdb passed the multiplex PCR reads through MiXCR, listing each CDR3 protein once. The profile covers around 1,200,000 distinct CDR3 sequences, with approximately 35% appearing a single time and more than 9.5% taken by the ten largest. The specimen was peripheral blood or thyroid tissue (not recorded which). J is TRBJ2-7 and V is TRBV7-3, with D perhaps matching TRBD1 or TRBD2 (6 bases each). This TCR came from an adult man with Graves' hyperthyroidism. The CDR3 coding sequence is TGTGCCAGAAGCTCCCCGGGGGCGGGATTCTACGAGCAGTACTTC. Protein: CARSSPGAGFYEQYF.